One and the same sample provided the 4 T cell receptor beta chains below, sequenced in a study of blood T cells in healthy people across ages. A sample-barcoded 5' primer and a J-beta primer mix were used in a second PCR of about 7 to 12 cycles. Each CDR3 protein is one row after TCRdb ran MiXCR on the 5' RACE reads. The table has 1.5 million to 2 million distinct CDR3 sequences, approximately 28% seen once. What was sequenced was blood. The receptor set was obtained from a woman aged 25 to 39 in good health.

The V call is TRBV12-3 or TRBV12-4, the J call TRBJ2-1; 7 bases align to TRBD2. The CDR3 runs 16 residues. Unmatched junction bases numbered 16, after V lost 7 bases and J lost 7 bases. CDR3 protein: CASITGRGGRGNEQFF. CDR3 nucleotide sequence: TGTGCCAGCATTACTGGGCGGGGAGGGAGAGGGAATGAGCAGTTCTTC.

This clonotype was counted many times. This rearrangement joins TRBV3-1 to TRBJ2-7; unclear D gene. V shed 6 bases and J shed 3 bases, with 6 bases lying between them. The CDR3 spans 11 residues. Germline CDR1 reads LGHDT; CDR2 reads YNNKEL (reference sequence). CDR3 bases: TGTGCCAGCAGGCAGCACTACGAGCAGTACTTC. This gives the protein CASRQHYEQYF.

This clonotype was seen at least ten times. The chain has TRBV12-3 or TRBV12-4 and TRBJ2-5, with TRBD2 matching over 13 bases. J lost 4 bases, V lost 2 bases, and 4 bases had no gene match. The CDR3 extends over 16 amino acids. The DNA for the CDR3 is TGTGCCAGCAGTTTAAGTAGACTAGCGGGAGGAGAGACCCAGTACTTC. It codes for CASSLSRLAGGETQYF.

This clonotype was detected only a few times. The J gene is TRBJ1-1, the V gene TRBV20-1; D remains unclear. Germline V gene sequence: CDR1 DFQATT, CDR2 SNEGSKA (reference sequence). There are 11 residues in the CDR3. Trimming shortened V by 5 bases and J by 1 base, and 5 bases separated the two germline ends. CDR3 protein: CSAYKNTEAFF. CDR3 nucleotide sequence: TGCAGTGCTTACAAGAACACTGAAGCTTTCTTT.